The sequence of this T cell receptor beta chain was determined in a study of technical replicates of blood from a handful of donors. The CDR3 runs to 15 residues. Germline V gives CDR1 ENHRY, CDR2 SYGVKD. The V end was cut by 6 bases, the J end by 5 bases, with 20 bases between. Clones were sequenced by immunoSEQ multiplex PCR, and TCRdb holds only the in-frame ones, with some missing. The table records some 80,000 clones, about 97% of them present only once. The material sequenced was T cells isolated from PBMCs. The clonotype originates from a human donor in good health. This chain uses TRBV10-3 with TRBJ2-7; D possibly corresponds to TRBD1 (6 bases). CDR3 sequence reads: CAISARQDLSDEQYF. CDR3 DNA sequence: TGTGCCATCAGCGCCCGACAGGACCTGTCGGACGAGCAGTACTTC.